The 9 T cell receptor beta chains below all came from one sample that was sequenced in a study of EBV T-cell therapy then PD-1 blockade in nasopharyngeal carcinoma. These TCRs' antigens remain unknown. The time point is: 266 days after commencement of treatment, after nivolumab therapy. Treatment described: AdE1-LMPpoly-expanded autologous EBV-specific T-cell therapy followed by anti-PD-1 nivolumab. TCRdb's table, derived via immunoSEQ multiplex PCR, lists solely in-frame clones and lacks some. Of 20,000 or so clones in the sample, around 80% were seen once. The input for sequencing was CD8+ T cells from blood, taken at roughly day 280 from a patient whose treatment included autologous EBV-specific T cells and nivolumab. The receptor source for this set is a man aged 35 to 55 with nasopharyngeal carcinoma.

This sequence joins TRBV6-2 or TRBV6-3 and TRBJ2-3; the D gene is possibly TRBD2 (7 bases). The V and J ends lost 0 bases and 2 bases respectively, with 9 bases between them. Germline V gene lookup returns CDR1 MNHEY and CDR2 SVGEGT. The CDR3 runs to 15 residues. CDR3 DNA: TGTGCCAGCAGTTACTCGGGGGGGGCCACAGATACGCAGTATTTT. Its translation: CASSYSGGATDTQYF.

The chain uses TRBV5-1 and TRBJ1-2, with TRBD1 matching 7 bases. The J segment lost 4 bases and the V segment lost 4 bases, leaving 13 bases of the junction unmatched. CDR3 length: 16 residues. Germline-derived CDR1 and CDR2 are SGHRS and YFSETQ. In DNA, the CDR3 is TGCGCCAGCAGCAGATACTTTGGACAGGAAGCCTATGGCTACACCTTC. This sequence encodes CASSRYFGQEAYGYTF.

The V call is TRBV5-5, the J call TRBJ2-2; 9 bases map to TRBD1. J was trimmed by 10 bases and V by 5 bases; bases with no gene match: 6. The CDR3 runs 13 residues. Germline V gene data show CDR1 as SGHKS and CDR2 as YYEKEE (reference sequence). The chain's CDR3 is CASRDRGDEELFF. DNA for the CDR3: TGTGCCAGCAGGGACAGGGGTGATGAGGAGCTGTTTTTT. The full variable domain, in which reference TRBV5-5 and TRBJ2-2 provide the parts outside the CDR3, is DAGVTQSPTHLIKTRGQQVTLRCSPISGHKSVSWYQQVLGQGPQFIFQYYEKEERGRGNFPDRFSARQFPNYSSELNVNALLLGDSALYLCASRDRGDEELFFGEGSRLTVL.

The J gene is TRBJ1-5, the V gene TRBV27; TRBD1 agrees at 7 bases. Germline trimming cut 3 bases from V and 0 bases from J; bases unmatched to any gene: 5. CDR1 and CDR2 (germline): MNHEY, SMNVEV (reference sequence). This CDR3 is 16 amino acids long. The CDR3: CASSLGGGYSNQPQHF. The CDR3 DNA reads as TGTGCCAGCAGTTTGGGAGGGGGCTATAGCAATCAGCCCCAGCATTTT.

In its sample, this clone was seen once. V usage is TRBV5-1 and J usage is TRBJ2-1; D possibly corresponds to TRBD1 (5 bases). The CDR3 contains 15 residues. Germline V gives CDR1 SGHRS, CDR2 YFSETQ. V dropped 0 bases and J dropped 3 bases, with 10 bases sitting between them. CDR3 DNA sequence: TGCGCCAGCAGCTTGGAGACAGCCCTCTACAATGAGCAGTTCTTC. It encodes CASSLETALYNEQFF.

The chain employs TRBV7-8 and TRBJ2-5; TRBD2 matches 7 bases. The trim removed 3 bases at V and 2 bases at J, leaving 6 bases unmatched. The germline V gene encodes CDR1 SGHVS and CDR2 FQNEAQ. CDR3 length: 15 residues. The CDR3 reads CASSLGLAAQETQYF. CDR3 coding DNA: TGTGCCAGCAGCTTGGGCCTAGCGGCTCAAGAGACCCAGTACTTC.

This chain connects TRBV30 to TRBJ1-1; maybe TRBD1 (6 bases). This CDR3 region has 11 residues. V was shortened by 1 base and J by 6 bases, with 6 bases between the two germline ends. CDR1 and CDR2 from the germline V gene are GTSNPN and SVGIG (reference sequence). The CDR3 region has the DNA TGTGCCTGGAGTGAGGGGGCTGAAGCTTTCTTT. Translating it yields CAWSEGAEAFF.

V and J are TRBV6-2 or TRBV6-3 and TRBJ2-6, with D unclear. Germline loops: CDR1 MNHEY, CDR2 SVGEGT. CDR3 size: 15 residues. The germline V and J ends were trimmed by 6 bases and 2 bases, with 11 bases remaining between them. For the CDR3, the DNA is TGTGCCAGCAGCTATGTTGTAACTGGGGCCAACGTCCTGACTTTC. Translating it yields CASSYVVTGANVLTF.

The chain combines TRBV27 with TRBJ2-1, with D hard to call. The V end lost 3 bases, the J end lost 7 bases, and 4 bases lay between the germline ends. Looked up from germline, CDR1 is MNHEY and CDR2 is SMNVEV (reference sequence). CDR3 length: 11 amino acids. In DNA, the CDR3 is TGTGCCAGCAGTTTCCAAAATGAGCAGTTCTTC. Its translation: CASSFQNEQFF.